These T cell receptor beta chains were read from a single sample in a study of T cell clusters in autoimmune cytopenias. TCRdb re-called the multiplex PCR reads and catalogs CDR3 proteins one per entry, DNA excluded. Its clone listing holds 5,500 to 8,500 distinct CDR3 sequences. The sample taken for sequencing was peripheral blood. These receptor sequences come from a human donor with an autoimmune cytopenia or autoimmune hepatitis (not recorded which). Each CDR3 is given with its conserved first and last residue. Not all rows give a size; the values are once, few, many and, for expanded clones, a class.

>TRBJ2-2|TRBV12-3/TRBV12-4|-
CASSFPSSGVLNTGELFF
>TRBJ2-1|TRBV6-1|medium-sized
CASSGTENNEQFF
>TRBJ1-6|TRBV6-1|-
CASSEARQDNSPLHF
>TRBJ2-3|TRBV20-1|-
CSAIAGTSGDLFTDTQYF
>TRBJ2-1|TRBV5-4|-
CASSFPKRGGSYNEQFF
>TRBJ1-2|TRBV19|medium-sized
CASSPGQGNDGYTF
>TRBJ2-3|TRBV15|medium-sized
CATSRVTGLGADTQYF
>TRBJ2-2|TRBV6-6|-
CASTTGGSNTGELFF
>TRBJ1-4|TRBV29-1|medium-sized
CSVSTRQGSLGFEKLFF
>TRBJ2-1|TRBV13|medium-sized
CASSRRGAGVYNEQFF
>TRBJ2-1|TRBV19|-
CASSTPSGSVYNEQFF
>TRBJ1-5|TRBV5-6|-
CASSLGGTANQPQHF
>TRBJ1-1|TRBV15|-
CATSRDQGNTEAFF
>TRBJ1-1|TRBV19|-
CARVRVKTEAFF
>TRBJ1-6|TRBV27|-
CASSFKGQGNNSPLHF
>TRBJ2-3|TRBV12-3/TRBV12-4|-
CAVTRGMGSDTQYF
>TRBJ2-7|TRBV5-6|-
CASSLGGPRTQYF
>TRBJ2-5|TRBV7-9|-
CASSGPGLAGGETQYF